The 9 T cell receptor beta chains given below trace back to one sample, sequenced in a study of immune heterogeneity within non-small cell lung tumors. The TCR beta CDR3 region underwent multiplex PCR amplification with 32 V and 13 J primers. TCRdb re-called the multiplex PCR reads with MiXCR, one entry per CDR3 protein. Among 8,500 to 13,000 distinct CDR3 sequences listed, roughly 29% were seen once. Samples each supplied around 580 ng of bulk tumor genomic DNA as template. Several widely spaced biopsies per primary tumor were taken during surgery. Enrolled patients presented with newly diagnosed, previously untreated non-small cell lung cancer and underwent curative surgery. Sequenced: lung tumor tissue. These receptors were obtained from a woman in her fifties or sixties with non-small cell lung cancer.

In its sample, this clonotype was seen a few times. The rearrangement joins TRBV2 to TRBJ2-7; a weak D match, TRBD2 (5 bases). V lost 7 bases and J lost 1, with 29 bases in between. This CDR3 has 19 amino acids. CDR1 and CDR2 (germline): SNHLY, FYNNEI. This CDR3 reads CASTPRGSVRIQASYEQYF. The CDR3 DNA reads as TGTGCCAGCACCCCGAGAGGTAGCGTACGAATCCAGGCTTCCTACGAGCAGTACTTC. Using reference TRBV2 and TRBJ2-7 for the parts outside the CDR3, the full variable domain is EPEVTQTPSHQVTQMGQEVILRCVPISNHLYFYWYRQILGQKVEFLVSFYNNEISEKSEIFDDQFSVERPDGSNFTLKIRSTKLEDSAMYFCASTPRGSVRIQASYEQYFGPGTRLTVT.

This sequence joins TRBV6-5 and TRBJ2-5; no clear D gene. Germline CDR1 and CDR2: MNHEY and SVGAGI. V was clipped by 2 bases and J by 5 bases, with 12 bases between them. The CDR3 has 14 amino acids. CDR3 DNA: TGTGCCAGCAGTTACACGATGGCCGGGGAGACCCAGTACTTC. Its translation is CASSYTMAGETQYF.

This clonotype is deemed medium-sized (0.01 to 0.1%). Here the CDR3 reads CASSNNLNTEAFF. The CDR3 DNA follows: TGTGCCAGCAGTAACAACTTGAACACTGAAGCTTTCTTT. The V call is TRBV2, the J call TRBJ1-1; D ambiguous. The germline CDR1 and CDR2 sequences are SNHLY and FYNNEI. The length of the CDR3 is 13 residues. Trimming pared 5 bases from V and 0 bases from J, leaving 7 bases between.

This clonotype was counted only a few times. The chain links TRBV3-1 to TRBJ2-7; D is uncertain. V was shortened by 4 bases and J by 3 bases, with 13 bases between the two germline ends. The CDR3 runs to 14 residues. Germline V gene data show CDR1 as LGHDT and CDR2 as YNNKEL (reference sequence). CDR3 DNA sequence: TGTGCCAGCAGCCCCGCCTTATCGGACTACGAGCAGTACTTC. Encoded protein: CASSPALSDYEQYF.

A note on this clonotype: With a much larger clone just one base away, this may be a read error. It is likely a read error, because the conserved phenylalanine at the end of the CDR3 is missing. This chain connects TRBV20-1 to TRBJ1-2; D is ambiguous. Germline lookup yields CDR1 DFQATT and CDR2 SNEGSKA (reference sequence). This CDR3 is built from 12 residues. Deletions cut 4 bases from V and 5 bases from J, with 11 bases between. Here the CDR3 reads CSATDRPYGYTL. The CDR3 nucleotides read TGCAGTGCTACGGACCGACCTTATGGCTACACCCTC.

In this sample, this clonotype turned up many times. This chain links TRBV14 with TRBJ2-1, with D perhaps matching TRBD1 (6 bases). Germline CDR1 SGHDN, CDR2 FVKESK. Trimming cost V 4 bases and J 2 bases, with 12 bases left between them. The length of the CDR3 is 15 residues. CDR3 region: CASSRRQVPYNEQFF. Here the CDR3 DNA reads TGTGCCAGCAGCCGGAGACAGGTGCCCTACAATGAGCAGTTCTTC.

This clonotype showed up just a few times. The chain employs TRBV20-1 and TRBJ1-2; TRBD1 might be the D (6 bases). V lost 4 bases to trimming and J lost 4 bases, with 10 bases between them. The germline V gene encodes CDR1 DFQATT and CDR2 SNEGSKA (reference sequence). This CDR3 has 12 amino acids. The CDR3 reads CSAITGLYGYTF. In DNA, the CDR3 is TGCAGTGCTATAACAGGGCTCTATGGCTACACCTTC.

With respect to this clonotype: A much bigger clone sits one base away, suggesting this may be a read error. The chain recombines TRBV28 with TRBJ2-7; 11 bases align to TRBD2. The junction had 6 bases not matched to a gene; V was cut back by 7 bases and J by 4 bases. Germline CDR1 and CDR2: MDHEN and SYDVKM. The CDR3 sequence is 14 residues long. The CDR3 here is CASIGLAGTYEQYF. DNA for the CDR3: TGTGCCAGCATCGGACTAGCGGGTACTTACGAGCAGTACTTC.

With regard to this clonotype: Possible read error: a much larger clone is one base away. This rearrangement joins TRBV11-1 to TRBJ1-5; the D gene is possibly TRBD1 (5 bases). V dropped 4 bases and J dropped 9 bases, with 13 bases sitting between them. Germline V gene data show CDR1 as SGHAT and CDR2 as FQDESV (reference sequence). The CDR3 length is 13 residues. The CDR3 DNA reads TGTGCCAGCAGCTCTGACAGTGGTGGGCCCCAGCATTTT. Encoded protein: CASSSDSGGPQHF. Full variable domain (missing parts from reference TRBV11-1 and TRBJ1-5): EAEVAQSPRYKITEKSQAVAFWCDPISGHATLYWYRQILGQGPELLVQFQDESVVDDSQLPKDRFSAERLKGVDSTLKIQPAELGDSAMYLCASSSDSGGPQHFGDGTRLSIL.